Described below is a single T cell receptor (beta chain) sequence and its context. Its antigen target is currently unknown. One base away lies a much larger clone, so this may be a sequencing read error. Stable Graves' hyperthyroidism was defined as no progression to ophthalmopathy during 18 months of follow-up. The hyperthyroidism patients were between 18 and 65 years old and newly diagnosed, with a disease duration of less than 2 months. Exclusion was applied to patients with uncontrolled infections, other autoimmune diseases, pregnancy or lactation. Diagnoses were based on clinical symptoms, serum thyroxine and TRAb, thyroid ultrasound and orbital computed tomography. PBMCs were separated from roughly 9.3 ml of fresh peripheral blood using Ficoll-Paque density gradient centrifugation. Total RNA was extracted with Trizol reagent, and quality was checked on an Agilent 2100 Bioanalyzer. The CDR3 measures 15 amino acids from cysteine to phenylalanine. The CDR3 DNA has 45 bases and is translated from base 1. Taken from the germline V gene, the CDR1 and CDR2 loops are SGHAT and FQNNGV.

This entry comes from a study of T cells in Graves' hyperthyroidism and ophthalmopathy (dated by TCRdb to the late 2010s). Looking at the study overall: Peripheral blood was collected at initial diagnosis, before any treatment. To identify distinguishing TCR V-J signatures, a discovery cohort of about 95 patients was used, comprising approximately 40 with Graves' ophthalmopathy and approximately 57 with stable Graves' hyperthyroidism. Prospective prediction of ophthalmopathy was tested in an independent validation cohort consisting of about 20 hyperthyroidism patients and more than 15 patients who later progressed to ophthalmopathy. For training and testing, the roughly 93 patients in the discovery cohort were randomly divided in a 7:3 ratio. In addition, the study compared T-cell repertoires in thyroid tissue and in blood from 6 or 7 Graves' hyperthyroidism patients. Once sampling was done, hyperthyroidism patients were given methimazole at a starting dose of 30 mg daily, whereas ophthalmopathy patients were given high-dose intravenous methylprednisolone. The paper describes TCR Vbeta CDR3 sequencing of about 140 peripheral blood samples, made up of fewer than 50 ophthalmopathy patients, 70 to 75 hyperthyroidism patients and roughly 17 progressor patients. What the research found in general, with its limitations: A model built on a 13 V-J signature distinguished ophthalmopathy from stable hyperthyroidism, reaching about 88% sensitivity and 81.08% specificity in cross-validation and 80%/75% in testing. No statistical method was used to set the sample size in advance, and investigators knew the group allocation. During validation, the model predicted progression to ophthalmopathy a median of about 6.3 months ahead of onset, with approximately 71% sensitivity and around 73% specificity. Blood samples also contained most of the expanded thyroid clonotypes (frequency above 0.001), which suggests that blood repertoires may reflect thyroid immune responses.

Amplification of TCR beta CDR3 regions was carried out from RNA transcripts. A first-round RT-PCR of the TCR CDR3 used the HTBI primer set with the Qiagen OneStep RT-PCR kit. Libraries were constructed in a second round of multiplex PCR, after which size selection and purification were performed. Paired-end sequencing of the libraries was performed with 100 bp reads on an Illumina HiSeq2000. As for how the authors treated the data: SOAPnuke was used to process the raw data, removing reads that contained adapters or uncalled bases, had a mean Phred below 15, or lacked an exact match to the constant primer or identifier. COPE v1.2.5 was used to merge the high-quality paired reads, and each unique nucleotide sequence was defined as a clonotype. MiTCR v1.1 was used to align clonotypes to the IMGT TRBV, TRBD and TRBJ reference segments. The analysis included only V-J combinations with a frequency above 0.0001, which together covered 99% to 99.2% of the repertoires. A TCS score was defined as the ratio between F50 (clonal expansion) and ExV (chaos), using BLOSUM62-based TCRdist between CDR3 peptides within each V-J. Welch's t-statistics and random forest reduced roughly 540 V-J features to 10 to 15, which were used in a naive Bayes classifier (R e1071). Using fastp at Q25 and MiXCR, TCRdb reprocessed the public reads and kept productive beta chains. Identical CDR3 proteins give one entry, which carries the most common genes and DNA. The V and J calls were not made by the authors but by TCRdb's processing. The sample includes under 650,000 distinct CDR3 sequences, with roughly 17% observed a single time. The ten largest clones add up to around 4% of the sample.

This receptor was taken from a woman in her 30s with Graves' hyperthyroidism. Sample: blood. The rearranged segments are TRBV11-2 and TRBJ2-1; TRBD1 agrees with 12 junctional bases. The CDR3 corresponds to CASRPAGTGGYEQLF. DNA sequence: TGTGCCAGCAGGCCCGCCGGGACAGGGGGCTATGAGCAGCTCTTC.